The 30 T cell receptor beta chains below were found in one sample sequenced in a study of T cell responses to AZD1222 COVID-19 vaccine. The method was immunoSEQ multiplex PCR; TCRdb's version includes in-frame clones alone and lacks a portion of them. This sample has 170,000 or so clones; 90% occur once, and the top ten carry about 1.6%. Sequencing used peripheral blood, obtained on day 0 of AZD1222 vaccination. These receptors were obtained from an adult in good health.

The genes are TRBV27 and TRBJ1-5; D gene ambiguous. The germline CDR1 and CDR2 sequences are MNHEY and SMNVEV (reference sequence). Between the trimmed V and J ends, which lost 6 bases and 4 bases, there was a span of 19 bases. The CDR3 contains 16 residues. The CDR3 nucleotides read TGTGCCAGCAGAACCGCGCGTGGAGAAGCGAATCAGCCCCAGCATTTT. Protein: CASRTARGEANQPQHF.

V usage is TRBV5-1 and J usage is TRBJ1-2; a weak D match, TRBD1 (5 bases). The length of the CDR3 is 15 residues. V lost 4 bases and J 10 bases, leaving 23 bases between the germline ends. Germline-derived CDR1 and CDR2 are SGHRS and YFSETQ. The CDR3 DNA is TGCGCCAGCAGCCCCCGCGGGGGGATTAATGAGGCCTACACCTTC. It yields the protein CASSPRGGINEAYTF.

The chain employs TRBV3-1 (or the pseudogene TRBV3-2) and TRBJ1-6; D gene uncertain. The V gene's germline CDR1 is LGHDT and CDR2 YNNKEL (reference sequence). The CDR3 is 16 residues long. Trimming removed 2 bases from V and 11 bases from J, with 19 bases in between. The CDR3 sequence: CASSQSSAGAGTPLHF. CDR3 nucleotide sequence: TGTGCCAGCAGCCAATCCTCCGCGGGCGCGGGGACACCCCTCCACTTT.

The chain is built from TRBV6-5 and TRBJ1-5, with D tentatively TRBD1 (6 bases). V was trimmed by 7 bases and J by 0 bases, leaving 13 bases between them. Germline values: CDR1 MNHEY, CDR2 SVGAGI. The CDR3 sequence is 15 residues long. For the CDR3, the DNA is TGTGCCAGCACCGAACAGGGCTATAGCAATCAGCCCCAGCATTTT. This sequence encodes CASTEQGYSNQPQHF.

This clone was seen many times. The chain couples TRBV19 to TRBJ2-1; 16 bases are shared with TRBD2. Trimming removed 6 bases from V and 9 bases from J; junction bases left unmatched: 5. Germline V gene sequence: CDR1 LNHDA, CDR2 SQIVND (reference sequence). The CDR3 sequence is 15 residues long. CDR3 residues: CASRGLAGGLGEQFF. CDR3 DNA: TGTGCCAGTAGGGGACTAGCGGGGGGGCTTGGTGAGCAGTTCTTC.

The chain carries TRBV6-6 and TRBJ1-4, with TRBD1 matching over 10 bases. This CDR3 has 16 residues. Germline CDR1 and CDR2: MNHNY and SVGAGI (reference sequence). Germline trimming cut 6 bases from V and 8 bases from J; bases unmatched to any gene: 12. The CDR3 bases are TGTGCCAGCAGATCGACAGGGGGCCGCGCCCAGGAAAAACTGTTTTTT. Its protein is CASRSTGGRAQEKLFF.

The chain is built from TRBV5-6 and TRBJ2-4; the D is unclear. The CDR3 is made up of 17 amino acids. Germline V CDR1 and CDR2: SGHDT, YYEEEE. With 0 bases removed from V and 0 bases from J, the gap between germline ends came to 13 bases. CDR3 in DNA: TGTGCCAGCAGCTTGGCGCACAGTTCCCTAGCCAAAAACATTCAGTACTTC. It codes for CASSLAHSSLAKNIQYF.

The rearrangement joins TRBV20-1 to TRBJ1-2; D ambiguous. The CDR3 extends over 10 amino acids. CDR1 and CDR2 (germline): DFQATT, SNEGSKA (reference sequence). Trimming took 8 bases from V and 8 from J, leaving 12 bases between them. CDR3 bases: TGCAGTTTTTGGGGTGAAGGCTACACCTTC. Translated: CSFWGEGYTF.

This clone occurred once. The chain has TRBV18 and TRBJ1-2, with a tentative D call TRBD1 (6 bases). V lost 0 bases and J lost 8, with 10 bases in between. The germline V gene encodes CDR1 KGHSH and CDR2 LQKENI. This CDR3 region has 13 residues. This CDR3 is CASSPPGQGGYTF. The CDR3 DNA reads TGTGCCAGCTCACCACCGGGCCAGGGGGGCTACACCTTC.

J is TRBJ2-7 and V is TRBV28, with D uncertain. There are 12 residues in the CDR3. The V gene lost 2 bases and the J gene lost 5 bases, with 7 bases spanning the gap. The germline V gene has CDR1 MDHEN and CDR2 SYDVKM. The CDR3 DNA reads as TGTGCCAGCAGTTTAAGGTTCAACGAGCAGTACTTC. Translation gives CASSLRFNEQYF.

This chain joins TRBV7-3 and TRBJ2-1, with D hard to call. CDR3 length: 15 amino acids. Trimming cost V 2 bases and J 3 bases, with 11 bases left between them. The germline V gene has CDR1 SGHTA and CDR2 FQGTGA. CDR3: CASSLWADSYNEQFF. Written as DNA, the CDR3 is TGTGCCAGCAGCTTATGGGCCGATAGCTACAATGAGCAGTTCTTC.

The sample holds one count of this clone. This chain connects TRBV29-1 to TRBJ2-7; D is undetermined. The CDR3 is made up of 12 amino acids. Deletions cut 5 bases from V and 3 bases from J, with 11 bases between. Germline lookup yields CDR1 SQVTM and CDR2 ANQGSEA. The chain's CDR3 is CSVTVINYEQYF. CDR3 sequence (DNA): TGCAGCGTTACAGTCATCAACTACGAGCAGTACTTC.

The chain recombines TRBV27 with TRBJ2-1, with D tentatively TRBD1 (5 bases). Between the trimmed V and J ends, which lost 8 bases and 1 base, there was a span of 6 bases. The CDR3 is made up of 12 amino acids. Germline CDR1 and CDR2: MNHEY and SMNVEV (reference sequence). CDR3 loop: CASQGSYNEQFF. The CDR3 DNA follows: TGTGCCAGCCAGGGTTCCTACAATGAGCAGTTCTTC.

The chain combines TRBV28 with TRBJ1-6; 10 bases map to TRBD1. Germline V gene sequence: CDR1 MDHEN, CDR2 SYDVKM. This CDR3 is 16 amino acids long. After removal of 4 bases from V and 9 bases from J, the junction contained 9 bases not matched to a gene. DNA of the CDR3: TGTGCCAGCAGTTCCATTAGACAGGGGGCGGGTTCACCCCTCCACTTT. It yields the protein CASSSIRQGAGSPLHF.

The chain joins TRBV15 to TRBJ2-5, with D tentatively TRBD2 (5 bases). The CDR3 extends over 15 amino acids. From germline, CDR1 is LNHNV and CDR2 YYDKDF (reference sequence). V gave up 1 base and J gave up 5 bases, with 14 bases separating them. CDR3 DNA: TGTGCCACCAGCAGAGGGACTTCCCGGCAGGAGACCCAGTACTTC. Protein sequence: CATSRGTSRQETQYF. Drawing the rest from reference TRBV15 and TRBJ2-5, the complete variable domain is DAMVIQNPRYQVTQFGKPVTLSCSQTLNHNVMYWYQQKSSQAPKLLFHYYDKDFNNEADTPDNFQSRRPNTSFCFLDIRSPGLGDTAMYLCATSRGTSRQETQYFGPGTRLLVL.

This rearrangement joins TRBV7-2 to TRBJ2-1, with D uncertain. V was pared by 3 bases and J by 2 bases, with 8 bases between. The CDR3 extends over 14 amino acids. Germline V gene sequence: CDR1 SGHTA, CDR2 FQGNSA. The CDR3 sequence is CASSLSTTYNEQFF. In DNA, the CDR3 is TGTGCCAGCAGCTTGTCCACTACCTACAATGAGCAGTTCTTC.

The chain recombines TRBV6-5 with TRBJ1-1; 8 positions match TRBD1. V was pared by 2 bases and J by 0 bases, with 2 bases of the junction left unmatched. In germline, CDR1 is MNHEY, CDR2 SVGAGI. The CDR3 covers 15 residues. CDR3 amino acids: CASSYRTGMNTEAFF. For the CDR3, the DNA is TGTGCCAGCAGTTACCGGACAGGGATGAACACTGAAGCTTTCTTT.

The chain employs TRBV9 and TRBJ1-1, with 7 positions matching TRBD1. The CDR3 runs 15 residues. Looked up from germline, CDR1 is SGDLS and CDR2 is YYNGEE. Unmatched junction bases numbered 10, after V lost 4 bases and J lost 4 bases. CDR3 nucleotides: TGTGCCAGCAGCCTAGGGAGGGGGCCGGGCACTGAAGCTTTCTTT. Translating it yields CASSLGRGPGTEAFF.

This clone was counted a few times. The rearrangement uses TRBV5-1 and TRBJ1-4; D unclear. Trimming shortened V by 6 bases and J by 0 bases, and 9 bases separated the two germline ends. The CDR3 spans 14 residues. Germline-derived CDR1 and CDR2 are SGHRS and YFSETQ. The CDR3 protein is CASTTGSTNEKLFF. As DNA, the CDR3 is TGCGCCAGCACTACGGGATCAACTAATGAAAAACTGTTTTTT.

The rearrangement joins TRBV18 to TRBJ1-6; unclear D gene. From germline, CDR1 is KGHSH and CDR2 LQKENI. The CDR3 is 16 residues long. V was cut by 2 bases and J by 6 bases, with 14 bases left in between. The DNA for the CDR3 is TGTGCCAGCTCACCAAATGGGCTGACGTTTAATTCACCCCTCCACTTT. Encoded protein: CASSPNGLTFNSPLHF. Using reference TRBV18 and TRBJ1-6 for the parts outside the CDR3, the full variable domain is NAGVMQNPRHLVRRRGQEARLRCSPMKGHSHVYWYRQLPEEGLKFMVYLQKENIIDESGMPKERFSAEFPKEGPSILRIQQVVRGDSAAYFCASSPNGLTFNSPLHFGNGTRLTVT.

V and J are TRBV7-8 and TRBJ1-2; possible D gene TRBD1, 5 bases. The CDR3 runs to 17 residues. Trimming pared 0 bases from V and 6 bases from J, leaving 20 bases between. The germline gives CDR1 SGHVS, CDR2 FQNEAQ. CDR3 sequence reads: CASSLADPGARRDGYTF. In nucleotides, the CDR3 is TGTGCCAGCAGCTTAGCGGACCCCGGGGCTAGGCGCGATGGCTACACCTTC.

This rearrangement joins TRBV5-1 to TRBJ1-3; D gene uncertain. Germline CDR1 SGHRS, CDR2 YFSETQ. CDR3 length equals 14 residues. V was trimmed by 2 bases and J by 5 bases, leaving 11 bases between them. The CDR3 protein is CASSFGSERNTIYF. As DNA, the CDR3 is TGCGCCAGCAGCTTCGGGAGTGAGAGAAACACCATATATTTT.

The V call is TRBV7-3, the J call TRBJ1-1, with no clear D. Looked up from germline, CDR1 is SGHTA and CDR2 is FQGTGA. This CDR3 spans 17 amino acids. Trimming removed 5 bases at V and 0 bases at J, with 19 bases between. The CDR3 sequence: CASSKRPATGMNTEAFF. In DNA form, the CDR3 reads TGTGCCAGCAGCAAGCGACCCGCAACGGGAATGAACACTGAAGCTTTCTTT.

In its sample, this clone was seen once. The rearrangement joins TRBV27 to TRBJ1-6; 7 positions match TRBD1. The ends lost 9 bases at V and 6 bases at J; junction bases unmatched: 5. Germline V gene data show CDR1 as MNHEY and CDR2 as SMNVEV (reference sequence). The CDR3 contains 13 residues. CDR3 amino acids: CASTGTVNSPLHF. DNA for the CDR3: TGTGCCAGTACCGGGACAGTTAATTCACCCCTCCACTTT.

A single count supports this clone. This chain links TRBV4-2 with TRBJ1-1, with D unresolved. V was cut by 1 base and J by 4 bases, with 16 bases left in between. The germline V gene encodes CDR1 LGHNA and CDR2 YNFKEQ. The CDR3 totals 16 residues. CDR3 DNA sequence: TGTGCCAGCAGCCAAGTTCAGGCGGAAGAGGCCACTGAAGCTTTCTTT. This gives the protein CASSQVQAEEATEAFF.

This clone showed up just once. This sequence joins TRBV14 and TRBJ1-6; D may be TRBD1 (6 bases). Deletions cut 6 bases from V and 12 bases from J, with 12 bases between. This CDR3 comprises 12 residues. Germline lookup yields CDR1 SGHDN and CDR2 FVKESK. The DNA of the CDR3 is TGTGCCAGCAGTCAGGGGTTGGGACCCCTCCACTTT. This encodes CASSQGLGPLHF.

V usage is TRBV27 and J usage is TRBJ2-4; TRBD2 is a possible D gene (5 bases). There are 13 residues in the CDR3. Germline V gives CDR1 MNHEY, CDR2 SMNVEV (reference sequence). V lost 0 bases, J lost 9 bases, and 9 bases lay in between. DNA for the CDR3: TGTGCCAGCAGTTTATCCCGAGGAGGCATTCAGTACTTC. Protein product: CASSLSRGGIQYF.

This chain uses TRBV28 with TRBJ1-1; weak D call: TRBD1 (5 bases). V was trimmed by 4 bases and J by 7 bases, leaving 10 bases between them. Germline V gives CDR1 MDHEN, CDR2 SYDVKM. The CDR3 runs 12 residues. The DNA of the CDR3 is TGTGCCAGCAGTTCAGGGCCGGTTGAAGCTTTCTTT. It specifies CASSSGPVEAFF. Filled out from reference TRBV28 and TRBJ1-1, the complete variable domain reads DVKVTQSSRYLVKRTGEKVFLECVQDMDHENMFWYRQDPGLGLRLIYFSYDVKMKEKGDIPEGYSVSREKKERFSLILESASTNQTSMYLCASSSGPVEAFFGQGTRLTVV.

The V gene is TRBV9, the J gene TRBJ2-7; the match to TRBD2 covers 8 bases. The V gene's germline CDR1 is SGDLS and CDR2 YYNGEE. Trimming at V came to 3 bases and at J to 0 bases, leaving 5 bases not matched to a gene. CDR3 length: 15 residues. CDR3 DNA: TGTGCCAGCAGCGGAGCGGGGGCGGGCTCCTACGAGCAGTACTTC. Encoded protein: CASSGAGAGSYEQYF.

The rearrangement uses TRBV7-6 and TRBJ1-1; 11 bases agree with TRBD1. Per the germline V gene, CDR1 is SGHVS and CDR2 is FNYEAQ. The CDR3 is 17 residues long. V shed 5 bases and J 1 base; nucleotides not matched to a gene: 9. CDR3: CASSLPRTGGENTEAFF. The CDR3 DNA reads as TGTGCCAGCAGCCTCCCTCGGACAGGGGGCGAGAACACTGAAGCTTTCTTT.